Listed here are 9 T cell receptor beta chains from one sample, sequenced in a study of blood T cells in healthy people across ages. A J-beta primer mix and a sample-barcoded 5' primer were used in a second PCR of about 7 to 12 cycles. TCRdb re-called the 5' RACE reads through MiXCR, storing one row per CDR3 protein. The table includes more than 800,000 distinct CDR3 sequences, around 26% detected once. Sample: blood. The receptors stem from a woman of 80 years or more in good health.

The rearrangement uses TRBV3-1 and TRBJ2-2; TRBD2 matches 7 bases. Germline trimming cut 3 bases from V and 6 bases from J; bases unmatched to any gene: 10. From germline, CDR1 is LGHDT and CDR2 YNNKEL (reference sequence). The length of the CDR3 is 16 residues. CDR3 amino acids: CASSHLIGRDAGELFF. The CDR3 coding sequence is TGTGCCAGCAGCCACCTCATAGGGAGGGACGCCGGGGAGCTGTTTTTT.

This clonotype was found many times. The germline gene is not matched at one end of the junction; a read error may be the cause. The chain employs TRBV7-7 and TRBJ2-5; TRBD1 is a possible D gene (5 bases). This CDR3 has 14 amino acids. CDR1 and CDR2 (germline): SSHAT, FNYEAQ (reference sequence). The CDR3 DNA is TGTGCTAGCAGCTTAGGGGCAGCACAAGAGACCCAGTACTTC. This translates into CASSLGAAQETQYF.

The CDR3 bases are TGTGCCAGCAGCCCCACCCGACTAGCTACCTACAATGAGCAGTTCTTC. This sequence encodes CASSPTRLATYNEQFF. The V gene is TRBV7-2, the J gene TRBJ2-1, with TRBD2 matching 7 bases. Looked up from germline, CDR1 is SGHTA and CDR2 is FQGNSA. V lost 5 bases and J lost 2; bases outside the gene matches: 9. The CDR3 is 16 amino acids.

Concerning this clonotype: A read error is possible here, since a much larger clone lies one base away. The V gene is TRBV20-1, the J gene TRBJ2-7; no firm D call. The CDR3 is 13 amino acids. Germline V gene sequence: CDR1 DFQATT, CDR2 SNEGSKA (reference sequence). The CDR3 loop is CSVRDAPAYEQYF. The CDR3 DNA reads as TGCAGTGTTAGAGATGCCCCTGCCTACGAGCAGTACTTC.

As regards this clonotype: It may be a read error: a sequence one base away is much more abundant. The CDR3: CAWGGTGKGYERYF. DNA for the CDR3: TGTGCCTGGGGTGGGACAGGGAAGGGTTACGAGCGGTACTTC. This chain connects TRBV30 to TRBJ2-7; 9 nucleotides match TRBD1. The CDR3 runs 14 residues. Germline CDR1 reads GTSNPN; CDR2 reads SVGIG (reference sequence).

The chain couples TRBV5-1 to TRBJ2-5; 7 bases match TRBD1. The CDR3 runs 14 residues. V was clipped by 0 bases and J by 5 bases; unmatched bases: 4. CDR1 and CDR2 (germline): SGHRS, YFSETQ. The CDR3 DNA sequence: TGCGCCAGCAGCTTGGTGGGACAGCGGGAGACCCAGTACTTC. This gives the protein CASSLVGQRETQYF.

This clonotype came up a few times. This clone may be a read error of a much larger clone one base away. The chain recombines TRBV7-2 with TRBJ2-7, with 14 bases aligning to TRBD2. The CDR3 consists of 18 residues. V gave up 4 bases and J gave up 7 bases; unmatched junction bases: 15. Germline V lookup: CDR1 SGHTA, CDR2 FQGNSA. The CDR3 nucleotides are TGTGCCAGCAGCTACCAATCCTCGACTAGCGGGGGGGCCTCTGAGCAGTACTTC. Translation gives CASSYQSSTSGGASEQYF.

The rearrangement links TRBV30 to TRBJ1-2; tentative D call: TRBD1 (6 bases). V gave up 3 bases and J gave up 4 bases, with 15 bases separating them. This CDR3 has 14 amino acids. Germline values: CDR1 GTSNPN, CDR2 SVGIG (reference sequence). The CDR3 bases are TGTGCCTGGAGGGCAGGGGTATCCAGCTATGGCTACACCTTC. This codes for CAWRAGVSSYGYTF.

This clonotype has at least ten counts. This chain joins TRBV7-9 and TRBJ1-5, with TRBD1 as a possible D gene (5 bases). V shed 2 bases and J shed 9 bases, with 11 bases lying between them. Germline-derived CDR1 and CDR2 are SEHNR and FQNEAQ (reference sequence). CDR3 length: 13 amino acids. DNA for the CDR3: TGTGCCAGCAGCTTACAGGGCACGGGGCCCCAGCATTTT. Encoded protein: CASSLQGTGPQHF. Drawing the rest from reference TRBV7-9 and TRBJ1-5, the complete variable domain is DTGVSQNPRHKITKRGQNVTFRCDPISEHNRLYWYRQTLGQGPEFLTYFQNEAQLEKSRLLSDRFSAERPKGSFSTLEIQRTEQGDSAMYLCASSLQGTGPQHFGDGTRLSIL.